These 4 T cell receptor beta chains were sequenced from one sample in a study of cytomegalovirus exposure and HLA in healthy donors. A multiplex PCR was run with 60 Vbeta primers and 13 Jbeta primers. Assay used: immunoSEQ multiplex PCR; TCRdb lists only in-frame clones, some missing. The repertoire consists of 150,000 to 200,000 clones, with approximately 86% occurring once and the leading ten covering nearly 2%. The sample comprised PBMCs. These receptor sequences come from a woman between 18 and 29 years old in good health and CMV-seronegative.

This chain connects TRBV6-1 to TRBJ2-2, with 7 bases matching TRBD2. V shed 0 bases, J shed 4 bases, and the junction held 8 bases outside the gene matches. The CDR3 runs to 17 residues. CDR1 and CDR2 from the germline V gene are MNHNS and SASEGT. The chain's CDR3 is CASSEAISGSGTGELFF. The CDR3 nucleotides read TGTGCCAGCAGTGAAGCCATTAGCGGGTCGGGCACCGGGGAGCTGTTTTTT.

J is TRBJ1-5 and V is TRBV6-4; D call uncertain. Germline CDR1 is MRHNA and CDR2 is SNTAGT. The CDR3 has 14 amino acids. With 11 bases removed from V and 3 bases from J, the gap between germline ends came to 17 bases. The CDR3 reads CAGYTGYNNQPQHF. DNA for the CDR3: TGTGCCGGCTACACGGGTTATAACAATCAGCCCCAGCATTTT.

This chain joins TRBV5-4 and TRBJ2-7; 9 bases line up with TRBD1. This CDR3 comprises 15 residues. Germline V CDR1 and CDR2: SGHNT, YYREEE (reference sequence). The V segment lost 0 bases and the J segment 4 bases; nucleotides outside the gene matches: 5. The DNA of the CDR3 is TGTGCCAGCAGCTTGGGGCGGGACAGGGCGTACGAGCAGTACTTC. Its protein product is CASSLGRDRAYEQYF.

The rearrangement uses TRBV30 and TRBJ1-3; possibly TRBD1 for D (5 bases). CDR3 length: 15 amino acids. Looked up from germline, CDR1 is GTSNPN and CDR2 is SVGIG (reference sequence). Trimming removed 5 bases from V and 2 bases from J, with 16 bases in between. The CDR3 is CAWQSGGATGNTIYF. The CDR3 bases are TGTGCCTGGCAATCCGGAGGGGCAACTGGAAACACCATATATTTT.